One T cell receptor beta chain is described in this entry. Antigen specificity is unknown. Per germline, CDR1 SQVTM and CDR2 ANQGSEA. This CDR3 is 16 amino acids long. Trimming shortened V by 0 bases and J by 2 bases, and 15 bases separated the two germline ends. Study processing details: Filtering was not the same, since immunoSEQ gave junction-only sequences without quality scores. Method: immunoSEQ multiplex PCR; TCRdb's copy keeps in-frame clones and lacks some. D and trimming come from the DNA, and the V and J calls and clone size come from that table. This table holds about 2.4 million clones, approximately 93% found once. These data come from a study of shared clonotypes between healthy human individuals. As for the study in general: Three plates each covered CD4 naive and memory; CD8 naive two, CD8 memory one. General study findings and limits: Some clonotypes were shared by all four sorted-subset donors, while others were not shared. The non-shared ones had lower generation probabilities than the shared ones.

The TCR sequence derives from a man between 18 and 35 years old in good health. Some clones in this sample may be carry-over from other donors' samples. This chain joins TRBV29-1 and TRBJ2-3; D remains unclear. Sequencing input: naive CD4+ T cells from PBMCs. Subset reported: CD45RA+ positively selected. CDR3 loop: CSVEDRSAKFTDTQYF. The CDR3 bases are TGCAGCGTTGAAGATCGTTCGGCGAAATTCACAGATACGCAGTATTTT.